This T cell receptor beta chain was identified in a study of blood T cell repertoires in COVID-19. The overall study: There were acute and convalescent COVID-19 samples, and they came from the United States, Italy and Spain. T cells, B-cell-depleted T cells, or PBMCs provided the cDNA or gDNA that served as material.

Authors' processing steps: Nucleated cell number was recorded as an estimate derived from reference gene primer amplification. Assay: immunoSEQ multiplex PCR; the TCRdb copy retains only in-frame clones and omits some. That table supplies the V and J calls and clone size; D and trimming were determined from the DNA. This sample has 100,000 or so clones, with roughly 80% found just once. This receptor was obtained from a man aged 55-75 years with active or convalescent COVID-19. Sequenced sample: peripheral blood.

CDR3 DNA: TGTGCCAGCAGCTTGGACAGGGACGGCTATGGCTACACCTTC. This translates into CASSLDRDGYGYTF. The rearrangement joins TRBV5-4 to TRBJ1-2, with D possibly being TRBD1 (6 bases). This CDR3 is built from 14 residues. CDR1 and CDR2 from the germline V gene are SGHNT and YYREEE (reference sequence). Trimming removed 0 bases at V and 4 bases at J, with 10 bases between.